The rows below give T cell receptor beta chains drawn from one sample of a study of tumor-infiltrating lymphocytes in oesophageal squamous cell carcinoma. TCRdb analysed the PCR reads with MiXCR anew, one entry per CDR3 protein. The table lists some 20,000 distinct CDR3 sequences, 40% to 55% of them singletons, with 23% in the top ten. Sequencing was performed on esophageal tumor tissue. The receptors were gathered from a male donor with esophageal squamous cell carcinoma. The CDR3 runs from the conserved cysteine through the conserved F or W. A D gene is named only where the DNA matches it firmly. For some rows the clone size is stated as once, few or many, or as a class when expanded; others skip it.

d_gene | j_gene | abundance | v_gene | CDR3aa | CDR3nt
TRBD1 | TRBJ2-2 | . | TRBV10-3 | CAISGEQGSGELFF | TGTGCCATCAGTGGAGAACAGGGGTCCGGGGAGCTGTTTTTT
. | TRBJ1-2 | . | TRBV20-1 | CSATRGLPPTYNSPLHF | TGCAGTGCAACGAGGGGCCTCCCGCCGACATATAATTCACCCCTCCACTTC
. | TRBJ2-5 | . | TRBV7-6 | CASSLSLTQGQETQYF | TGTGCCAGCAGCCTATCCTTGACACAGGGCCAAGAGACCCAGTACTTC
TRBD1 | TRBJ2-1 | . | TRBV12-3/TRBV12-4 | CASSGQGSNEQFF | TGTGCCAGCAGTGGACAGGGGAGCAATGAGCAGTTCTTC
TRBD2 | TRBJ2-1 | once | TRBV6-1 | CASSEGLAGGYNEQFF | TGTGCCAGCAGTGAAGGACTAGCGGGAGGATACAATGAGCAGTTCTTC
. | TRBJ2-7 | . | TRBV2 | CAGVGKRSYNEQYF | TGTGCCGGCGTGGGGAAGCGGAGCTACAATGAGCAGTACTTC
. | TRBJ2-3 | . | TRBV11-3 | CASKPDPSTDTQYF | TGTGCCAGCAAGCCGGACCCCAGCACAGATACGCAGTATTTT
. | TRBJ2-3 | . | TRBV7-2 | CASSFGRTDTQYF | TGTGCCAGCAGCTTCGGCCGCACAGATACGCAGTATTTT
. | TRBJ2-1 | . | TRBV27 | CASSGGGTFSYNEQFF | TGTGCCAGCAGTGGGGGAGGGACATTCTCCTACAATGAGCAGTTCTTC
. | TRBJ1-2 | . | TRBV19 | CASSLITERNYGYTF | TGTGCCAGTAGTCTGATCACAGAAAGAAACTATGGCTACACCTTC
TRBD2 | TRBJ2-5 | . | TRBV7-3 | CASSLTSSGETQYF | TGTGCCAGCAGCTTAACGAGTAGCGGGGAGACCCAGTACTTC
. | TRBJ2-7 | many | TRBV11-1 | CASSLSPSSYEQYF | TGTGCCAGCAGCTTAAGCCCGAGCTCCTACGAGCAGTACTTC
. | TRBJ2-7 | many | TRBV2 | CASSAGGSGYEQYF | TGTGCCAGCAGTGCTGGAGGGAGTGGCTACGAGCAGTACTTC
. | TRBJ2-5 | . | TRBV7-4 | CASSLRAVQETQYF | TGTGCCAGCAGCTTACGGGCGGTACAAGAGACCCAGTACTTC
. | TRBJ2-3 | . | TRBV12-3/TRBV12-4 | CASSLWGDLDTQYF | TGTGCCAGCAGTTTATGGGGGGACCTAGATACGCAGTATTTT
TRBD2 | TRBJ2-5 | . | TRBV7-9 | CASSLAPFTSGRAGETQYF | TGTGCCAGCAGCTTAGCCCCCTTTACTAGCGGGAGGGCCGGAGAGACCCAGTACTTC
TRBD1 | TRBJ2-2 | many | TRBV19 | CASSGTGRSTGELFF | TGTGCCAGTAGTGGGACAGGGCGTTCCACCGGGGAGCTGTTTTTT
. | TRBJ1-1 | . | TRBV7-2 | CASSLSGVDTEAFF | TGTGCCAGCAGCTTATCGGGGGTGGACACTGAAGCTTTCTTT
. | TRBJ1-2 | few | TRBV7-8 | CASSLGRQRYGYTF | TGTGCCAGCAGCTTAGGTCGACAACGCTATGGCTACACCTTC
. | TRBJ2-6 | . | TRBV19 | CASSYQGGSGANVLTF | TGTGCCAGTAGTTACCAGGGAGGCTCTGGGGCCAACGTCCTGACTTTC
TRBD1 | TRBJ1-1 | . | TRBV7-6 | CASSSGTAQIVEGAFF | TGTGCCAGCAGCTCCGGGACAGCACAGATCGTTGAAGGAGCTTTCTTT
. | TRBJ1-6 | . | TRBV7-9 | CASSLAKGTMGSPLHF | TGTGCCAGCAGCTTAGCGAAGGGGACCATGGGTTCACCCCTCCACTTT
. | TRBJ2-7 | medium-sized | TRBV7-8 | CASSLDKRNSYEQYF | TGTGCCAGCAGCTTAGACAAGCGGAACTCCTACGAGCAGTACTTC
. | TRBJ1-1 | many | TRBV27 | CASSFVSSGTEAFF | TGTGCCAGCAGTTTTGTATCCAGCGGCACTGAAGCTTTCTTT
. | TRBJ2-7 | many | TRBV15 | CATSRDTTYEQYF | TGTGCCACCAGCAGGGACACCACCTACGAGCAGTACTTC
. | TRBJ2-4 | many | TRBV19 | CASSFGGRGVKNIQYF | TGTGCCAGTAGTTTCGGGGGGCGGGGAGTCAAAAACATTCAGTACTTC
. | TRBJ2-3 | medium-sized | TRBV7-9 | CASSPSSSAPDTQYF | TGTGCCAGCAGCCCGTCTAGTTCCGCCCCAGATACGCAGTATTTT
. | TRBJ2-7 | few | TRBV19 | CASSGEGQSYEQYF | TGTGCCAGTAGTGGAGAGGGCCAATCCTACGAGCAGTACTTC
. | TRBJ2-3 | . | TRBV7-2 | CASSLAGSRADTQYF | TGTGCCAGCAGCTTAGCCGGGAGTCGGGCAGATACGCAGTATTTT
. | TRBJ2-3 | . | TRBV11-2 | CASSWTAYTDTQYF | TGTGCCAGCAGCTGGACAGCCTACACAGATACGCAGTATTTT
TRBD2 | TRBJ2-7 | . | TRBV28 | CASTSQGTSGRFLYEQYF | TGTGCCAGCACTTCTCAGGGGACTAGCGGGAGATTTTTGTACGAGCAGTACTTC
. | TRBJ2-7 | few | TRBV7-8 | CASSLEGGSGGYEQYF | TGTGCCAGCAGCTTAGAGGGGGGCTCGGGGGGTTACGAGCAGTACTTC
TRBD2 | TRBJ2-7 | . | TRBV7-9 | CASSIQTSGSYEQYF | TGTGCCAGCAGCATACAGACTAGCGGGTCCTACGAGCAGTACTTC
. | TRBJ1-2 | medium-sized | TRBV7-3 | CASSPDGNYGYTF | TGTGCCAGCAGCCCGGACGGGAACTATGGCTACACCTTC
. | TRBJ2-7 | . | TRBV28 | CASSLRVRTYEQYF | TGTGCCAGCAGTTTAAGGGTTAGAACCTACGAGCAGTACTTC
. | TRBJ2-1 | . | TRBV12-3/TRBV12-4 | CASSTGIYNEQFF | TGTGCCAGCAGTACAGGGATCTACAATGAGCAGTTCTTC
. | TRBJ1-5 | . | TRBV7-8 | CASSLSRTQSNQPQHF | TGTGCCAGCAGCTTATCAAGGACACAAAGCAATCAGCCCCAGCATTTT
TRBD2 | TRBJ2-2 | . | TRBV12-3/TRBV12-4 | CATGLAGDLGKAGELFF | TGTGCCACCGGACTAGCGGGGGATCTTGGAAAAGCCGGGGAGCTGTTTTTT
. | TRBJ2-1 | . | TRBV7-9 | CASSPSNNEQFF | TGTGCCAGCAGCCCGTCGAACAATGAGCAGTTCTTC
. | TRBJ2-1 | few | TRBV7-3 | CASSHDFYNEQFF | TGTGCCAGCAGCCACGACTTCTACAATGAGCAGTTCTTC
. | TRBJ2-5 | few | TRBV7-8 | CASSPVGVQETQYF | TGTGCCAGCAGCCCAGTGGGCGTACAAGAGACCCAGTACTTC
. | TRBJ2-5 | many | TRBV6-2/TRBV6-3 | CASSYSMETQYF | TGTGCCAGCAGTTACTCGATGGAGACCCAGTACTTC
. | TRBJ2-1 | . | TRBV11-2 | CASSLLGGTYNEQFF | TGTGCCAGCAGCTTGTTGGGTGGGACTTACAATGAGCAGTTCTTC
. | TRBJ1-2 | . | TRBV12-3/TRBV12-4 | CATLRTIEGYTF | TGTGCCACTCTCCGGACGATCGAGGGCTACACCTTC
TRBD1 | TRBJ2-7 | once | TRBV7-2 | CASSLVPGGNMGYEQYF | TGTGCCAGCAGCTTAGTTCCAGGGGGCAATATGGGCTACGAGCAGTACTTC
TRBD1 | TRBJ2-1 | . | TRBV5-1 | CASKEAFRQGRNEQFF | TGCGCCAGCAAGGAAGCCTTTAGACAGGGGAGGAATGAGCAGTTCTTC
. | TRBJ1-2 | many | TRBV27 | CASRPSSGIHYGYTF | TGTGCCAGCAGACCGAGCTCCGGGATACACTATGGCTACACCTTC
. | TRBJ2-5 | . | TRBV11-1 | CASSLREETQYF | TGTGCCAGCAGCTTAAGAGAAGAGACCCAGTACTTC
. | TRBJ2-6 | . | TRBV7-8 | CASSLVGLDFSGANVLTF | TGTGCCAGCAGCTTAGTGGGGCTAGACTTCTCTGGGGCCAACGTCCTGACTTTC
TRBD1 | TRBJ1-6 | . | TRBV6-1 | CASGLRTGSSPLHF | TGTGCCAGCGGACTACGGACAGGAAGTTCACCCCTCCACTTT
. | TRBJ2-5 | . | TRBV9 | CASSVSGQQETQYF | TGTGCCAGCAGCGTTAGTGGACAGCAAGAGACCCAGTACTTC
TRBD2 | TRBJ2-3 | . | TRBV7-2 | CASSRLAGGADTQYF | TGTGCCAGCAGCCGCCTGGCGGGAGGTGCAGATACGCAGTATTTT
. | TRBJ1-2 | few | TRBV7-2 | CASSPIAGRGGTNYGYTF | TGTGCCAGCAGTCCTATTGCGGGTAGGGGAGGTACCAACTATGGCTACACCTTC
TRBD2 | TRBJ2-3 | few | TRBV7-2 | CASSSSGSLGDTQYF | TGTGCCAGCAGTTCAAGCGGGAGTCTTGGAGATACGCAGTATTTT
. | TRBJ2-5 | once | TRBV2 | CASSAGQQETQYF | TGTGCCAGCAGTGCAGGACAGCAAGAGACCCAGTACTTC
. | TRBJ2-5 | medium-sized | TRBV7-9 | CASSLVLGLETQYF | TGTGCCAGCAGCTTAGTTCTAGGGCTGGAGACCCAGTACTTC
. | TRBJ2-6 | . | TRBV11-2 | CASSHKGGLWLHLRF | .
. | TRBJ1-1 | once | TRBV7-3 | CASSFGGRYTEAFF | TGTGCCAGCAGCTTTGGGGGGCGGTACACTGAAGCTTTCTTT
. | TRBJ2-1 | . | TRBV12-3/TRBV12-4 | CASSYRTGDEQFF | TGTGCCAGCAGTTACAGGACTGGTGATGAGCAGTTCTTC
. | TRBJ2-1 | many | TRBV5-1 | CASSLAGNEQFF | TGCGCCAGCAGCTTGGCCGGCAATGAGCAGTTCTTC